What follows is one TCR beta chain and its context. Its antigen remains unidentified. This may come from a read error, since a much larger clone is one base off. The data derive from a study of blood T cells in healthy people across ages. Study-level results: Expanded clonotype shifts may have been confounded, as the donors had an unknown CMV status.

J lost 11 bases, V lost 1 base, and 13 bases had no gene match. CDR1 MGHRA and CDR2 YSYEKL come from the germline V gene. The CDR3 totals 15 residues. Alongside a J-beta primer mix, a sample-barcoded 5' primer served in a second PCR lasting about 6 to 12 cycles. Unique molecular identifiers of 12 random nucleotides labeled each cDNA. In TCRdb, the 5' RACE reads were re-called with MiXCR into one record per CDR3 protein. The sample contains 850,000 to 1,100,000 distinct CDR3 sequences, less than 45% of which appear only once. V gene TRBV4-1 combines with J gene TRBJ2-5; the match to TRBD1 covers 7 bases. The sequencing input was blood. This clonotype was sampled from a man between 18 and 35 years old in good health. CDR3 nucleotide sequence: TGCGCCAGCAGCCAAGCCAGGGGGTTCATCAATGAGCAGTACTTC. It specifies CASSQARGFINEQYF.